This TCR beta chain is drawn from a study of blood T cell repertoires in COVID-19. Turning to the study itself: Donors in the United States, Italy and Spain gave samples during acute or convalescent COVID-19. The analysed material was cDNA or gDNA that came from T cells, B-cell-depleted T cells, or PBMCs.

The CDR3 consists of 19 residues. The germline V gene has CDR1 MNHEY and CDR2 SVGEGT. V shed 5 bases and J 3 bases; nucleotides not matched to a gene: 16. As handled by the study authors: Amplification of reference gene primers provided the estimated nucleated cell counts. Sequencing was performed with immunoSEQ multiplex PCR; in TCRdb, only in-frame clones are kept and a portion is missing. The V and J calls and the clone size are those of that table, but D and trimming were determined from the DNA. In the table there are 150,000 or so clones, approximately 88% of which are singletons. This clonotype was obtained from a man aged 18 to 29 with active or convalescent COVID-19. The chain links TRBV6-2 or TRBV6-3 to TRBJ1-4, with TRBD1 identical over 9 bases. The sample consisted of peripheral blood. CDR3 residues: CASSTSSGQGMTANEKLFF. As DNA, the CDR3 is TGTGCCAGCAGTACTTCCTCGGGACAGGGAATGACAGCTAATGAAAAACTGTTTTTT.